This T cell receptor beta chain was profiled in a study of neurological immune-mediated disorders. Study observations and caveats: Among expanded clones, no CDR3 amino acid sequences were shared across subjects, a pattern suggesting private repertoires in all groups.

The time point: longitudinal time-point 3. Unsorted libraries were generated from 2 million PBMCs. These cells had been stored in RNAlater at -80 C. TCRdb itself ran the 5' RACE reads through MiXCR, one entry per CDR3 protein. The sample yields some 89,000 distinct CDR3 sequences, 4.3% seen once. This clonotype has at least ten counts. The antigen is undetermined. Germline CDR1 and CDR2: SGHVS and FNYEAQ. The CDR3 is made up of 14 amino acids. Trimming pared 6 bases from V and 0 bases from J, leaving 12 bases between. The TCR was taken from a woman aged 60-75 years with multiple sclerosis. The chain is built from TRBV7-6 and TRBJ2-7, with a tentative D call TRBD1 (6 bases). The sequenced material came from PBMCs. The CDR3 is CASRPQGSSYEQYF. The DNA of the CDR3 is TGTGCCAGCAGACCACAGGGTAGCTCCTACGAGCAGTACTTC.